Listed below are T cell receptor beta chains from one sample, sequenced in a study of blood T cells in healthy people across ages. One entry per CDR3 protein, called by TCRdb with MiXCR from the 5' RACE reads. The sample yields about 830,000 distinct CDR3 sequences, around 62% seen once. Sequencing used blood. These receptors were taken from a man aged 25-45 years in good health. Both conserved end residues are part of each CDR3. The D gene is left open where the match is weak. Some rows mark clone size as missing; the rest say once, few, many or name a class of expanded clone.

CASSVEGGAPYNEQFF,TGTGCCAGCAGCGTAGAGGGAGGGGCGCCCTACAATGAGCAGTTCTTC,TRBJ2-1,TRBD2,TRBV9,NA
CASSQDRDRVEFF,TGTGCCAGCAGCCAAGATCGAGACCGGGTCGAGTTCTTC,TRBJ2-1,NA,TRBV4-2,NA
CASSLPAGTSTDTQYF,TGCGCCAGCAGCTTGCCGGCAGGGACTAGCACAGATACGCAGTATTTT,TRBJ2-3,NA,TRBV5-1,NA
CASSRGGQSLNEQFF,TGTGCCAGCAGTAGAGGGGGACAGAGTCTGAATGAGCAGTTCTTC,TRBJ2-1,TRBD1,TRBV6-4,NA
CSAKSGSSGVGYTF,TGCAGTGCCAAAAGTGGGAGTAGCGGGGTTGGCTACACCTTC,TRBJ1-2,NA,TRBV20-1,NA
CASSLWRGPEEQYF,TGTGCCAGCAGCTTATGGCGGGGTCCTGAAGAGCAGTACTTC,TRBJ2-5,NA,TRBV7-8,NA
CAGSLSRDLTGELFF,TGTGCCGGCAGTTTGTCCCGGGACTTGACCGGGGAGCTGTTTTTT,TRBJ2-2,NA,TRBV28,NA
CASSPRTSGGHSYEQYF,TGTGCCAGCAGCCCCCGGACTAGCGGGGGGCATAGCTACGAGCAGTACTTC,TRBJ2-7,TRBD2,TRBV7-3,NA
CASSVELAGNEQFF,TGTGCCAGCAGCGTAGAATTAGCGGGGAATGAGCAGTTCTTC,TRBJ2-1,TRBD2,TRBV9,NA
CASRRDSYNEQFF,TGTGCCAGCAGGCGAGACAGTTACAATGAGCAGTTCTTC,TRBJ2-1,NA,TRBV2,NA
CSASQRVEKLFF,TGCAGTGCTAGTCAGCGGGTTGAAAAACTGTTTTTT,TRBJ1-4,NA,TRBV20-1,NA
CASRGGTYGYTF,TGTGCCAGCAGGGGTGGTACCTATGGCTACACCTTC,TRBJ1-2,NA,TRBV25-1,NA
CASSFRTGQGRKTQYF,TGTGCCAGCAGTTTCCGGACCGGACAGGGTAGGAAGACCCAGTACTTC,TRBJ2-5,TRBD1,TRBV5-8,NA
CSVGWVSGEQFF,TGCAGCGTTGGATGGGTCTCCGGTGAGCAGTTCTTC,TRBJ2-1,NA,TRBV29-1,few
CASSQAHRDSGTGEQYF,TGTGCCAGCAGCCAAGCCCACCGGGACAGTGGGACGGGTGAGCAGTACTTC,TRBJ2-4,TRBD1,TRBV4-2,NA
CSASRDPITDTQYF,TGCAGTGCTAGCAGGGACCCGATCACAGATACGCAGTATTTT,TRBJ2-3,NA,TRBV20-1,few
CASRVTALNTEAFF,TGTGCCAGCCGAGTGACAGCATTGAACACTGAAGCTTTCTTT,TRBJ1-1,NA,TRBV28,NA
CASSVEGIGTDTQYF,TGTGCCAGCAGCGTAGAAGGCATCGGCACAGATACGCAGTATTTT,TRBJ2-3,NA,TRBV9,NA
CAISERTSGSYEQYF,TGTGCCATCAGTGAGAGGACTAGCGGGTCCTACGAGCAGTACTTC,TRBJ2-7,TRBD2,TRBV10-3,NA
CASRPGTLIEQYF,TGTGCCAGCAGGCCAGGGACCCTAATCGAGCAGTACTTC,TRBJ2-7,NA,TRBV27,NA
CSVKGALGGYTF,TGCAGCGTTAAAGGGGCCCTTGGGGGCTACACCTTC,TRBJ1-2,NA,TRBV29-1,NA
CSASRQVSGDYNEQFF,TGCAGTGCTAGCCGTCAGGTTAGCGGGGACTACAATGAGCAGTTCTTC,TRBJ2-1,TRBD2,TRBV20-1,NA
CASSRGGGLANTEAFF,TGTGCCAGCAGTCGAGGCGGGGGGCTGGCGAACACTGAAGCTTTCTTT,TRBJ1-1,NA,TRBV7-2,NA
CASKHSHF,TGTGCCAGCAAACACAGCCACTTT,TRBJ1-6,NA,TRBV6-2/TRBV6-3,NA